This TCR beta chain is drawn from a study of shared clonotypes between healthy human individuals. Study-wide results and limits: Naive subsets generally exceeded memory subsets in estimated richness. Of the naive CD4 clonotypes, approximately 5% were shared across several donors.

Per the original methods: Quality scores were absent from the junction-only immunoSEQ sequences, so filtering differed. Method: immunoSEQ multiplex PCR; TCRdb's copy keeps in-frame clones and lacks some. V, J and clone size were drawn from that table, and D and trimming were deduced from the DNA. The sample has hundreds of thousands of clones, about 98% seen once. Positively selected for CCR7, the CD45RO-negative cells used as naive CD8 cells excluded terminally differentiated effector memory CD45RA+ cells. Nashville, Tennessee was home to all donors, each a Caucasian adult. The germline CDR1 and CDR2 sequences are LNHNV and YYDKDF (reference sequence). The CDR3 sequence is 15 residues long. V lost 3 bases to trimming and J lost 4 bases, with 15 bases between them. To note about this clone: Its antigen is not known.

The sequence derives from a man younger than 40 in good health. The rearrangement joins TRBV15 to TRBJ1-2, with D unclear. Sequenced input: naive CD8+ T cells sorted from blood. Here the CDR3 DNA reads TGTGCCACCAGCAGGACCTCGGGAATACTCTATGGCTACACCTTC. Translation gives CATSRTSGILYGYTF.